Below, one T cell receptor beta chain is given with its context. TCRdb reprocessed the RT-PCR reads via MiXCR and lists one record per CDR3 protein. Of almost 700,000 distinct CDR3 sequences listed, 13% to 15% are singletons. CDR1 is SGHVS and CDR2 is FQNEAQ in the germline V gene. CDR3 length: 18 amino acids. Trimming removed 5 bases from V and 2 bases from J; junction bases left unmatched: 10. Sequencing was done on a sample of memory CD4+ T cells from blood. This receptor was identified in a female donor in good health, serving as a healthy control. V gene TRBV7-8 combines with J gene TRBJ2-3, with TRBD2 matching over 13 bases. The CDR3 region has the DNA TGTGCCAGCAGCATCCTCGGGACTAGCGGGACCCTCACAGATACGCAGTATTTT. Protein product: CASSILGTSGTLTDTQYF.